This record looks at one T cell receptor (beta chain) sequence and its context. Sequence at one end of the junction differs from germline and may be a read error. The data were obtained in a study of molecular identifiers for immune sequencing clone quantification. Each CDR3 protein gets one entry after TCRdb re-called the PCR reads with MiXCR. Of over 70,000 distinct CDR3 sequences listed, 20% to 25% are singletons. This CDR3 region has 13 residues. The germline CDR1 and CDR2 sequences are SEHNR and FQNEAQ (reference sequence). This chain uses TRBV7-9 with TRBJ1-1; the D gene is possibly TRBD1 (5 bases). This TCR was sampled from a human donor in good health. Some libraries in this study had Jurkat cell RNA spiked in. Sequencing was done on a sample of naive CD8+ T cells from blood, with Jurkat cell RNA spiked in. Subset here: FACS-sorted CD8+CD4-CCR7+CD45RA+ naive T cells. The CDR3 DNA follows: TGTGCCAGCAGCAGGGATTTGGACACTGAAGCTCTCTTT. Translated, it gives CASSRDLDTEALF.